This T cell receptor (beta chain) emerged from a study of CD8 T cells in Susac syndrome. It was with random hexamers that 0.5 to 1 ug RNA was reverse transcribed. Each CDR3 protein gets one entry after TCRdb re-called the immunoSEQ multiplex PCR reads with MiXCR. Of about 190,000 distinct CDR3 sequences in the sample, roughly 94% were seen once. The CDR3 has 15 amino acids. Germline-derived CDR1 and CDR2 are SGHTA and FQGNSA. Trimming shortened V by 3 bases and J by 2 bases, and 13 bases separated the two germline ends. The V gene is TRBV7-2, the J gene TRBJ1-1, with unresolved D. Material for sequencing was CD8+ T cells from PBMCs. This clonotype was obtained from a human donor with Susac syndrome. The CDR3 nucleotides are TGTGCCAGCAGCTTGACGGGCCTGGGTAACACTGAAGCTTTCTTT. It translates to CASSLTGLGNTEAFF.